What follows are 10 T cell receptor beta chains derived from one specimen sequenced in a study of CD8 T cells in ankylosing spondylitis. Regarding the study as a whole: Within ankylosing spondylitis blood, a TCR beta motif made up of roughly eight highly homologous variants appeared to be characteristic.

Which antigens these TCRs recognize remains unknown. A single record per CDR3 protein comes from TCRdb applying MiXCR to the 5' RACE reads. Seen here are 330,000 or so distinct CDR3 sequences, less than 9.5% observed once, and the top ten hold more than 14%. The specimen sequenced was blood, either unsorted or a sorted T cell fraction (not recorded which). The origin of the receptors is a male donor with ankylosing spondylitis.

The chain couples TRBV12-3 or TRBV12-4 to TRBJ2-2; TRBD2 agrees at 11 bases. The trim removed 8 bases at V and 4 bases at J, leaving 9 bases unmatched. The CDR3 spans 16 residues. The CDR3 protein is CASGQIAGGVTGELFF. The CDR3 coding sequence is TGTGCCAGCGGGCAAATAGCGGGAGGGGTCACCGGGGAGCTGTTTTTT.

To note about this clonotype: The junction and the germline gene differ at one end; a read error may be behind it. The chain uses TRBV7-7 and TRBJ2-3; D gene uncertain. CDR3 length: 8 amino acids. The germline gives CDR1 SSHAT, CDR2 FNYEAQ (reference sequence). CDR3 coding DNA: TGTGCTAGCAGTCGGGTTTATTTT. This encodes CASSRVYF.

This clonotype was seen only a few times. The chain links TRBV6-2 or TRBV6-3 to TRBJ1-5; D perhaps matches TRBD1 (5 bases). Trimming took off 5 bases at V and 3 bases at J, with 11 bases between the two ends. Germline CDR1 is MNHEY and CDR2 is SVGEGT. This CDR3 has 14 residues. The CDR3 sequence: CASSPRDYNQPQHF. In DNA form, the CDR3 reads TGTGCCAGCAGTCCCCGGGACTACAATCAGCCCCAGCATTTT.

The chain carries TRBV10-3 and TRBJ2-1, with D possibly being TRBD1 (5 bases). Germline-derived CDR1 and CDR2 are ENHRY and SYGVKD. The CDR3 has 12 amino acids. V dropped 4 bases and J dropped 5 bases, with 6 bases sitting between them. CDR3 sequence: CAISGTHNEQFF. The CDR3, as DNA: TGTGCCATCAGTGGGACACACAATGAGCAGTTCTTC.

V gene TRBV25-1 combines with J gene TRBJ2-7; D perhaps matches TRBD1 (6 bases). This CDR3 region has 15 residues. Trimming shortened V by 3 bases and J by 4 bases, and 16 bases separated the two germline ends. Looked up from germline, CDR1 is MGHDK and CDR2 is SYGVNS. CDR3 nucleotide sequence: TGTGCCAGCAGTGAGAGGCTTGGGGGCGAATACGAGCAGTACTTC. It specifies CASSERLGGEYEQYF.

The chain has TRBV27 and TRBJ2-7, with 13 nucleotides matching TRBD2. CDR1 and CDR2 (germline): MNHEY, SMNVEV (reference sequence). With V trimmed by 5 bases and J by 7 bases, 8 bases remained unmatched. The CDR3 is made up of 15 amino acids. DNA for the CDR3: TGTGCCAGCAGTCTGGGGACTAGCGGGACGCGTGAGCAGTACTTC. Protein product: CASSLGTSGTREQYF.

This rearrangement joins TRBV7-9 to TRBJ2-2; D unresolved. This CDR3 has 15 residues. Germline-derived CDR1 and CDR2 are SEHNR and FQNEAQ (reference sequence). Deletions cut 2 bases from V and 1 base from J, with 8 bases between. The CDR3 DNA sequence: TGTGCCAGCAGCTTAATCGAGTTGAACACCGGGGAGCTGTTTTTT. Protein sequence: CASSLIELNTGELFF.

This chain joins TRBV12-5 and TRBJ2-7, with 9 bases aligning to TRBD2. Germline V lookup: CDR1 LGHNT, CDR2 FRNRAP. V shed 2 bases and J 1 base; nucleotides not matched to a gene: 9. CDR3 length: 17 residues. The CDR3 here is CASGLPTAAGGSYEQYF. CDR3 nucleotides: TGTGCTAGTGGTTTGCCCACAGCTGCGGGAGGGTCCTACGAGCAGTACTTC.

This clonotype showed up many times. The chain recombines TRBV5-1 with TRBJ2-1, with a weak D call TRBD2 (6 bases). Germline assignment: CDR1 SGHRS and CDR2 YFSETQ. The CDR3 is 14 amino acids. Trimming removed 0 bases at V and 5 bases at J, with 9 bases between. CDR3 DNA: TGCGCCAGCAGCTTGGTCGCGGGGAACAATGAGCAGTTCTTC. Its translation is CASSLVAGNNEQFF.

This clonotype was counted a few times. The chain combines TRBV3-1 with TRBJ2-7; D call uncertain. Trimming pared 2 bases from V and 2 bases from J, leaving 13 bases between. Germline V gene lookup returns CDR1 LGHDT and CDR2 YNNKEL (reference sequence). The CDR3 length is 15 residues. The CDR3 DNA reads TGTGCCAGCAGCCAACTCGCGACGCGGACCTACGAGCAGTACTTC. Translated: CASSQLATRTYEQYF.